The TCR beta chain under discussion was sequenced for a study of human T cells and chemical hapten exposure. Broader study findings: With alopecia, donors may have immune responses unlike healthy people's.

Via MiXCR, TCRdb re-called the RACE reads, giving one row per CDR3 protein. Of over 150,000 distinct CDR3 sequences listed, roughly a quarter are singletons. The time point is: patch test 3, about 24 weeks after DPC sensitization. As for treatment: therapeutic diphenylcyclopropenone sensitization with weekly scalp DPC. With respect to this clonotype: Its antigen is not known.

The input for sequencing was whole blood, taken in connection with sensitization to the hapten diphenylcyclopropenone (DPC). The sequence derives from a woman aged 18-29 years with alopecia areata. Some clones in this sample may be carry-over from other donors' samples.

This CDR3 reads CSANSRTSVEQYF. The CDR3 DNA is TGCAGTGCCAACAGTAGGACTAGTGTCGAGCAGTACTTC. The rearrangement uses TRBV20-1 and TRBJ2-7, with 7 bases lining up with TRBD2. Germline V gene lookup returns CDR1 DFQATT and CDR2 SNEGSKA (reference sequence). V gave up 6 bases and J gave up 6 bases; unmatched junction bases: 11. This CDR3 comprises 13 residues.